The source of this T cell receptor (beta chain) is a study of shared clonotypes between healthy human individuals. Selected positively for CCR7 and CD45RO-negative, naive CD8 cells excluded terminally differentiated effector memory CD45RA+ cells. Study results and caveats: Sorted-subset samples were not fully sequenced, rarefaction indicated. Among donors, sharing of clonotypes was expected to be affected by sequencing depth. Generation probabilities of non-shared clonotypes were lower (relative to those shared by all four donors). Represented genetic and exposure-history diversity was restricted by having few donors.

This table comes from immunoSEQ multiplex PCR, and its TCRdb copy is limited to in-frame clones, with some not included. The data show millions of clones, about 95% seen once. A remark on this clone: What it binds is unknown.

V gave up 0 bases and J gave up 3 bases, with 11 bases separating them. The CDR3 consists of 15 residues. Germline CDR1 MNHNY, CDR2 SVGAGI (reference sequence). The sequencing input was naive CD8+ T cells sorted from blood. This clonotype originated in a man aged 18-30 years in good health. The chain uses TRBV6-6 and TRBJ1-1, with D perhaps TRBD1 (6 bases). Here the CDR3 DNA reads TGTGCCAGCAGTTACTCGCCCAGGGGATACACTGAAGCTTTCTTT. Translation: CASSYSPRGYTEAFF.